The 18 T cell receptor beta chains below all came from one sample that was sequenced in a study of blood T cell repertoires in COVID-19. The protocol was immunoSEQ multiplex PCR, while the TCRdb copy is restricted to in-frame clones and leaves out a portion. The sample records 90,000 to 120,000 clones, approximately 92% being singletons. Sequencing was done on a sample of peripheral blood. Receptors originate from a man between 70 and 80 years old with acute or convalescent COVID-19.

This sequence joins TRBV29-1 and TRBJ2-5, with D perhaps matching TRBD2 (5 bases). V lost 7 bases and J 2 bases, leaving 11 bases between the germline ends. The CDR3 extends over 12 amino acids. Looked up from germline, CDR1 is SQVTM and CDR2 is ANQGSEA. CDR3 loop: CSAKRIQETQYF. CDR3 coding DNA: TGCAGCGCCAAGCGGATACAAGAGACCCAGTACTTC.

This clone was detected a few times. The V and J genes are TRBV6-1 and TRBJ2-1; the D is unclear. V shed 2 bases and J shed 7 bases, with 12 bases lying between them. CDR1 is MNHNS, CDR2 SASEGT, per germline. The CDR3 covers 14 residues. CDR3 residues: CASSERSLLNEQFF. CDR3 DNA sequence: TGTGCCAGCAGTGAAAGGAGCTTGTTGAATGAGCAGTTCTTC.

The J gene is TRBJ2-7, the V gene TRBV3-1 (or the pseudogene TRBV3-2); 7 nucleotides line up with TRBD1. Looked up from germline, CDR1 is LGHDT and CDR2 is YNNKEL (reference sequence). This CDR3 has 14 amino acids. The ends lost 6 bases at V and 0 bases at J; junction bases unmatched: 5. The CDR3 sequence is CASRTTGSSYEQYF. CDR3 DNA: TGTGCCAGCAGAACGACAGGGTCCTCCTACGAGCAGTACTTC.

This clone was found once. The genes are TRBV27 and TRBJ1-5; D is ambiguous. The germline V and J ends were trimmed by 3 bases and 0 bases, with 3 bases remaining between them. Germline values: CDR1 MNHEY, CDR2 SMNVEV (reference sequence). The CDR3 loop spans 13 amino acids. The chain's CDR3 is CASSFNSNQPQHF. DNA for the CDR3: TGTGCCAGCAGTTTCAATAGCAATCAGCCCCAGCATTTT.

The chain combines TRBV9 with TRBJ2-2; TRBD1 might be the D (5 bases). The length of the CDR3 is 14 residues. V was shortened by 1 base and J by 7 bases, with 11 bases between the two germline ends. Germline V CDR1 and CDR2: SGDLS, YYNGEE. This chain's CDR3 is CASSVRGGNGELFF. Here the CDR3 DNA reads TGTGCCAGCAGCGTAAGGGGTGGGAACGGGGAGCTGTTTTTT.

The rearrangement links TRBV6-6 to TRBJ1-5; D gene ambiguous. The CDR3 sequence is 12 residues long. Germline CDR1 and CDR2: MNHNY and SVGAGI (reference sequence). Trimming left V 4 bases short and J 4 bases short, with 5 bases between. The CDR3 protein is CASSWPNQPQHF. Written as DNA, the CDR3 is TGTGCCAGCAGTTGGCCGAATCAGCCCCAGCATTTT.

The chain couples TRBV6-6 to TRBJ2-7, with 9 bases fitting TRBD1. Unmatched junction bases numbered 7, after V lost 6 bases and J lost 4 bases. Germline V CDR1 and CDR2: MNHNY, SVGAGI (reference sequence). This CDR3 is built from 14 residues. The chain's CDR3 is CASSPGTGLYEQYF. The DNA for the CDR3 is TGTGCCAGCAGCCCCGGGACAGGGCTATACGAGCAGTACTTC.

The chain is built from TRBV6-5 and TRBJ1-4, with a possible D match to TRBD1 (6 bases). The V end was cut by 3 bases, the J end by 5 bases, with 7 bases between. Germline V gene lookup returns CDR1 MNHEY and CDR2 SVGAGI. CDR3 length equals 13 residues. CDR3 coding DNA: TGTGCCAGCAGTTATACAGGGAATGAAAAACTGTTTTTT. Amino acid sequence: CASSYTGNEKLFF.

The chain combines TRBV7-2 with TRBJ2-3; TRBD2 agrees at 9 bases. The germline V gene encodes CDR1 SGHTA and CDR2 FQGNSA. There are 16 residues in the CDR3. J gave up 2 bases and V 1 base, and 4 bases lay outside the gene matches. The CDR3 DNA is TGTGCCAGCAGCTTAGGGGCTAGCGGGATCACAGATACGCAGTATTTT. It specifies CASSLGASGITDTQYF.

The sample holds a few counts of this clone. The V and J genes are TRBV9 and TRBJ2-3; D not resolved. Between the trimmed V and J ends, which lost 3 bases and 2 bases, there was a span of 4 bases. CDR3 length equals 12 residues. Looked up from germline, CDR1 is SGDLS and CDR2 is YYNGEE. CDR3 residues: CASSGATDTQYF. The CDR3 DNA reads as TGTGCCAGCAGCGGGGCCACAGATACGCAGTATTTT.

This chain uses TRBV6-5 with TRBJ1-1; no clear D. CDR3 length equals 13 residues. V was pared by 4 bases and J by 0 bases, with 6 bases between. Per germline, CDR1 MNHEY and CDR2 SVGAGI. CDR3 nucleotides: TGTGCCAGCAGTTTTTCCATGAACACTGAAGCTTTCTTT. Its protein product is CASSFSMNTEAFF.

The V and J genes are TRBV5-6 and TRBJ1-3, with D possibly being TRBD1 (6 bases). CDR3 length: 14 amino acids. The ends were cut back, 4 bases at V and 2 bases at J, with 10 bases in the middle. From germline, CDR1 is SGHDT and CDR2 YYEEEE. This CDR3 is CASSLRTAGNTIYF. The CDR3 DNA reads TGTGCCAGCAGCCTCCGGACAGCTGGAAACACCATATATTTT. Together with reference TRBV5-6 and TRBJ1-3, the CDR3 gives the full variable domain: DAGVTQSPTHLIKTRGQQVTLRCSPKSGHDTVSWYQQALGQGPQFIFQYYEEEERQRGNFPDRFSGHQFPNYSSELNVNALLLGDSALYLCASSLRTAGNTIYFGEGSWLTVV.

The chain couples TRBV30 to TRBJ2-1; D may be TRBD2 (6 bases). CDR3 length: 14 amino acids. Trimming removed 5 bases at V and 13 bases at J, with 24 bases between. CDR1 GTSNPN and CDR2 SVGIG come from the germline V gene (reference sequence). CDR3 nucleotides: TGTGCCTGGCGGGCCGGGACTCTCAGTTCCCTACAGTTCTTC. Its translation is CAWRAGTLSSLQFF.

This clone was seen more than once but under ten times. The V call is TRBV5-6, the J call TRBJ1-5; D uncertain. In germline, CDR1 is SGHDT, CDR2 YYEEEE. V was trimmed by 4 bases and J by 4 bases, leaving 12 bases between them. The CDR3 spans 14 residues. The CDR3 coding sequence is TGTGCCAGCAGCAGATACGGGGATAATCAGCCCCAGCATTTT. It encodes CASSRYGDNQPQHF. The full variable domain, rest sourced from reference TRBV5-6 and TRBJ1-5, is DAGVTQSPTHLIKTRGQQVTLRCSPKSGHDTVSWYQQALGQGPQFIFQYYEEEERQRGNFPDRFSGHQFPNYSSELNVNALLLGDSALYLCASSRYGDNQPQHFGDGTRLSIL.

This clone occurred a few times. Here the CDR3 reads CASSLYLPGQSREKLFF. The CDR3 region has the DNA TGTGCCAGCAGTTTGTATCTTCCGGGACAGTCCCGCGAAAAACTGTTTTTT. The chain couples TRBV27 to TRBJ1-4; 7 bases match TRBD1. Unmatched junction bases numbered 15, after V lost 3 bases and J lost 8 bases. The V gene's germline CDR1 is MNHEY and CDR2 SMNVEV (reference sequence). The CDR3 consists of 17 residues.

The chain employs TRBV10-3 and TRBJ1-3; D gene uncertain. Trimming cost V 3 bases and J 0 bases, with 12 bases left between them. From germline, CDR1 is ENHRY and CDR2 SYGVKD. This CDR3 is built from 16 residues. The CDR3 nucleotides are TGTGCCATCAGTGACCCCGGGAGAGGCTCTGGAAACACCATATATTTT. It codes for CAISDPGRGSGNTIYF.

The rearrangement links TRBV6-1 to TRBJ2-3; D unresolved. The CDR3 has 16 amino acids. Per germline, CDR1 MNHNS and CDR2 SASEGT. Between the trimmed V and J ends, which lost 1 base and 0 bases, there was a span of 11 bases. The CDR3 region is CASSEGVAYSTDTQYF. CDR3 nucleotide sequence: TGTGCCAGCAGTGAAGGCGTCGCGTATAGCACAGATACGCAGTATTTT.

The chain recombines TRBV19 with TRBJ1-5; D might be TRBD1 (6 bases). Trimming stripped 11 bases from V and 6 bases from J, with 20 bases between. The V gene's germline CDR1 is LNHDA and CDR2 SQIVND (reference sequence). This CDR3 region has 14 residues. CDR3 protein: CACAVGQGSQPQHF. DNA of the CDR3: TGTGCCTGCGCGGTGGGGCAGGGGAGTCAGCCCCAGCATTTT.